This entry features one T cell receptor (beta chain) sequence. Generated by immunoSEQ multiplex PCR, the TCRdb table keeps only in-frame clones and is missing some. The table includes about 270,000 clones, around 85% detected once. The sample belongs to a study of blood T cell repertoires in COVID-19. Trimming pared 7 bases from V and 1 base from J, leaving 14 bases between. The CDR3 contains 15 residues. The germline V gene has CDR1 MNHEY and CDR2 SVGAGI. Sequenced input: PBMCs or T cells enriched from blood (not recorded which). V usage is TRBV6-5 and J usage is TRBJ1-5; a possible D gene is TRBD1 (5 bases). This clonotype was sampled from a woman aged 50 to 65 with acute COVID-19. DNA of the CDR3: TGTGCCAGCATGAAGGCGGGGGGGAGCAATCAGCCCCAGCATTTT. The encoded protein is CASMKAGGSNQPQHF.